The 4 T cell receptor beta chains below all came from one sample that was sequenced in a study of blood T cell repertoires in COVID-19. Measured with immunoSEQ multiplex PCR; TCRdb has only the in-frame clones, and not every one. The table shows 80,000 to 90,000 clones, with 85% occurring only once. Sample: peripheral blood. These receptors originate from a woman between 65 and 79 years old with acute or convalescent COVID-19.

The chain links TRBV24-1 to TRBJ1-1, with 7 bases aligning to TRBD1. After removal of 5 bases from V and 5 bases from J, the junction contained 22 bases not matched to a gene. This CDR3 is built from 19 residues. Germline CDR1 is KGHDR and CDR2 is SFDVKD. The CDR3: CATSAAPNRGPVLGTEAFF. The CDR3 region has the DNA TGTGCCACCAGTGCCGCCCCGAACAGGGGCCCTGTTTTGGGGACTGAAGCTTTCTTT.

This chain uses TRBV6-1 with TRBJ2-2; D is uncertain. Trimming removed 3 bases at V and 1 base at J, with 18 bases between. This CDR3 comprises 18 residues. CDR1 and CDR2 from the germline V gene are MNHNS and SASEGT. CDR3 sequence: CASSDEWQSSWNTGELFF. The CDR3, as DNA: TGTGCCAGCAGTGACGAATGGCAGTCCAGTTGGAACACCGGGGAGCTGTTTTTT.

The CDR3 DNA is TGTGCCAGTAGTATAGATCTTGGGAGGGTGCATGGCTACACCTTC. Its protein product is CASSIDLGRVHGYTF. The chain combines TRBV19 with TRBJ1-2; D ambiguous. Germline V CDR1 and CDR2: LNHDA, SQIVND (reference sequence). CDR3 length: 15 residues. Trimming cost V 0 bases and J 6 bases, with 14 bases left between them.

The chain links TRBV28 to TRBJ1-5; 7 bases are a match to TRBD1. Germline V lookup: CDR1 MDHEN, CDR2 SYDVKM. The CDR3 runs to 17 residues. Trimming removed 1 base from V and 7 bases from J; junction bases left unmatched: 13. CDR3: CASSLSATGLSWQPQHF. In DNA, the CDR3 is TGTGCCAGCAGTTTATCGGCGACAGGGTTAAGTTGGCAGCCCCAGCATTTT.